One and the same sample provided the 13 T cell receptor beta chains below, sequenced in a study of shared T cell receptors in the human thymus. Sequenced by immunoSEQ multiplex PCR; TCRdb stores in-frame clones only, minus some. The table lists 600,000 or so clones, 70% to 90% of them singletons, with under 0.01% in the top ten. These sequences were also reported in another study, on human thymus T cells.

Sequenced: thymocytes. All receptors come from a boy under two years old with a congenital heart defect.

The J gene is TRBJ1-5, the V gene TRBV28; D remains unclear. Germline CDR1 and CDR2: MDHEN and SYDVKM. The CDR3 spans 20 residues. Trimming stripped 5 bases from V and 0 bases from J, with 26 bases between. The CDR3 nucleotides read TGTGCCAGCAGTACTCCTTTCACGGTTACCTCGCTATATAGCAATCAGCCCCAGCATTTT. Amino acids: CASSTPFTVTSLYSNQPQHF.

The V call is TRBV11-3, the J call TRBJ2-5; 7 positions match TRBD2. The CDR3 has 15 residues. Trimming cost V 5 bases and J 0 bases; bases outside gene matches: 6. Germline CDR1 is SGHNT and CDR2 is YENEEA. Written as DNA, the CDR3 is TGTGCCAGCAGCCCGAGCGGGGCTTACCAAGAGACCCAGTACTTC. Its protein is CASSPSGAYQETQYF.

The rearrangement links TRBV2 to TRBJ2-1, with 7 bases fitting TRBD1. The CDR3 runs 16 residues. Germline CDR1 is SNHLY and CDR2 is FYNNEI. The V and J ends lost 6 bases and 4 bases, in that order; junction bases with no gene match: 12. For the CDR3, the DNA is TGTGCCAGCAGCCCCAGGACAGGCGCCCTTTACAATGAGCAGTTCTTC. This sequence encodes CASSPRTGALYNEQFF.

The CDR3 bases are TGTGCCAGCAGCCCTGTTGTGTGGGTCCGACAGCGCTCCCACTATGGCTACACCTTC. It yields the protein CASSPVVWVRQRSHYGYTF. This rearrangement joins TRBV27 to TRBJ1-2; maybe TRBD1 (5 bases). V was cut by 6 bases and J by 3 bases, with 29 bases left in between. Looked up from germline, CDR1 is MNHEY and CDR2 is SMNVEV (reference sequence). The CDR3 is 19 amino acids.

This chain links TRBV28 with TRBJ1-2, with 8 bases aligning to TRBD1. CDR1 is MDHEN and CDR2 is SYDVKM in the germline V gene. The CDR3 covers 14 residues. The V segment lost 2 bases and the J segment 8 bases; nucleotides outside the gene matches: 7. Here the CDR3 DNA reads TGTGCCAGCAGTTTAAACAGGGGGGTTGGGGGCTACACCTTC. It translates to CASSLNRGVGGYTF.

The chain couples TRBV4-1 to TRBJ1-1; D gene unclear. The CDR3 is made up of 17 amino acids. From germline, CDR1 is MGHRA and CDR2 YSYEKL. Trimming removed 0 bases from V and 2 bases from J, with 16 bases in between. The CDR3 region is CASSQDLRGRDNTEAFF. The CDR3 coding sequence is TGCGCCAGCAGCCAAGATCTACGCGGCAGAGACAACACTGAAGCTTTCTTT.

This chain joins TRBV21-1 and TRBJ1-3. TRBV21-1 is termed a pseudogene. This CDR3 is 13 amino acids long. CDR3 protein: CASSKGGGNTIYF. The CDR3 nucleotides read TGTGCCAGCAGCAAGGGGGGTGGAAACACCATATATTTT.

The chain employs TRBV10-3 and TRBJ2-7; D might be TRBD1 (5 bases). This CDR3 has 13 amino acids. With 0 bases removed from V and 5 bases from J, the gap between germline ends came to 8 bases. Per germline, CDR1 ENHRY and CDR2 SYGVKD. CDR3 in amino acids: CAISESKGNEQYF. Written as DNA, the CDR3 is TGTGCCATCAGTGAGTCGAAGGGGAACGAGCAGTACTTC.

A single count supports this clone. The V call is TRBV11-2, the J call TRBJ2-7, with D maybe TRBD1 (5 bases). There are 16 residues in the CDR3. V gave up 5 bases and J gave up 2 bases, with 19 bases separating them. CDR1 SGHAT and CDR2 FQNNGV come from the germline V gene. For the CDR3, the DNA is TGTGCCAGCAGCGCCGCAGGGCACAGATATGCCTACGAGCAGTACTTC. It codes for CASSAAGHRYAYEQYF.

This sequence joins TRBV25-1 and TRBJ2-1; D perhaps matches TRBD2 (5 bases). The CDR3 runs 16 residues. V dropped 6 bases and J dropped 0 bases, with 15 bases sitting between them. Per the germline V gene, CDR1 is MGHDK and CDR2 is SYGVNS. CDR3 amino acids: CASRTGPGSSYNEQFF. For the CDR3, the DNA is TGTGCCAGCAGAACGGGCCCGGGGAGCTCCTACAATGAGCAGTTCTTC.

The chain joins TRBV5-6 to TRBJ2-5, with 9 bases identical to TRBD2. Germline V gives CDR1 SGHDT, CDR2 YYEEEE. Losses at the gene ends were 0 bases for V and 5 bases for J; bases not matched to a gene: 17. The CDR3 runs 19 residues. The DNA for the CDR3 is TGTGCCAGCAGCTTGGAGAGGAGGCTAGCGGGGCACCAAGGGGAGACCCAGTACTTC. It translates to CASSLERRLAGHQGETQYF.

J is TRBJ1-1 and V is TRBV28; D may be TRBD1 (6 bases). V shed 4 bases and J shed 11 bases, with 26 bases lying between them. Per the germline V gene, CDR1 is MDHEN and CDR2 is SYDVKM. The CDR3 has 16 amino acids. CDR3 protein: CASSSDQPGGRRGAFF. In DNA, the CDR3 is TGTGCCAGCAGTTCGGACCAGCCGGGGGGCCGACGAGGTGCTTTCTTT.

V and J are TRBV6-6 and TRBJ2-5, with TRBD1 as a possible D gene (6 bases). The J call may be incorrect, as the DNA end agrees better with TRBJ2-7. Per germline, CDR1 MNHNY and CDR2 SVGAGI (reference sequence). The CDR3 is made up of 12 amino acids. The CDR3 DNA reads TGTGCCAGCAGTCGCAGACAGGACGAGCAGTACTTC. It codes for CASSRRQDEQYF.